Listed below are T cell receptor beta chains from one sample, sequenced in a study of brain T cells in children with intractable seizures. Generated by immunoSEQ multiplex PCR, the TCRdb table keeps only in-frame clones and is missing some. The sample holds 100,000 to 120,000 clones, roughly 94% seen once. The specimen comprised peripheral blood, sampled at surgery. All receptors derive from a boy under two years old with hemimegalencephaly and intractable seizures. Each CDR3 is given with its conserved first and last residue. A D gene is named only where the DNA matches it firmly. Not all rows give a size; the values are once, few, many and, for expanded clones, a class.

d_call,clone_size,v_call,cdr3_length,j_call,cdr3_nt,cdr3_aa
NA,once,TRBV10-3,13,TRBJ1-1,TGTGCCATCAGTGGACAGGAGAACACTGAAGCTTTCTTT,CAISGQENTEAFF
TRBD2,NA,TRBV25-1,16,TRBJ2-2,TGTGCCAGCAGTTTGGCTAGCGGGAGTTACACCGGGGAGCTGTTTTTT,CASSLASGSYTGELFF
NA,few,TRBV6-5,13,TRBJ1-1,TGTGCCAGCAGTTACTCGATTGACACTGAAGCTTTCTTT,CASSYSIDTEAFF
TRBD2,NA,TRBV10-3,14,TRBJ2-1,TGTGCCATTAGGCGGGAGCCCGGTGGGAATGAGCAGTTCTTC,CAIRREPGGNEQFF
NA,NA,TRBV4-1,14,TRBJ2-7,TGCGCCAGCAGCCCTAGGACCCCCACCTACGAGCAGTACTTC,CASSPRTPTYEQYF
NA,NA,TRBV28,15,TRBJ1-5,TGTGCCAGCAGTTTAAGGGGAATAAGCAATCAGCCCCAGCATTTT,CASSLRGISNQPQHF
TRBD1,NA,TRBV28,16,TRBJ1-1,TGTGCCAGCAGTCCCCGGACAGGGGGCAAGAACACTGAAGCTTTCTTT,CASSPRTGGKNTEAFF
NA,once,TRBV28,17,TRBJ2-6,TGTGCCAGCAGTTTATCGGGGGCCACCTCTGGGGCCAACGTCCTGACTTTC,CASSLSGATSGANVLTF
TRBD1,NA,TRBV7-9,15,TRBJ2-5,TGTGCCAGCAGCCGCCGCCGGGACAGAAAAGAGACCCAGTACTTC,CASSRRRDRKETQYF
NA,NA,TRBV5-4,15,TRBJ2-5,TGTGCCAGCAGCTTAGTACCGTCGGGGCGAGAGACCCAGTACTTC,CASSLVPSGRETQYF
NA,NA,TRBV5-1,14,TRBJ2-5,TGCGCCAGCAGCTTAACAGGGCCCCAAGAGACCCAGTACTTC,CASSLTGPQETQYF
NA,NA,TRBV28,17,TRBJ1-5,TGTGCCAGCAGTCTATGGATGGGCGATGGGGGCAATCAGCCCCAGCATTTT,CASSLWMGDGGNQPQHF
TRBD1,NA,TRBV6-6,18,TRBJ1-2,TGTGCCAGCAGTCCCCGTTCGACAGGGGTATCCTCAAGTCGAGGCTACACCTTC,CASSPRSTGVSSSRGYTF
NA,few,TRBV9,15,TRBJ2-7,TGTGCCAGCAGCGTACATCAGTCAGGGACCCACGAGCAGTACTTC,CASSVHQSGTHEQYF
NA,NA,TRBV27,15,TRBJ1-1,TGTGCCAGCAGATCTGACAGGAGGCTTAACACTGAAGCTTTCTTT,CASRSDRRLNTEAFF
NA,NA,TRBV4-2,16,TRBJ2-2,TGTGCCAGCAGCCAAACTAGCCGTTCGAACACCGGGGAGCTGTTTTTT,CASSQTSRSNTGELFF
NA,NA,TRBV30,12,TRBJ2-7,TGTGCCTGGGGGTTCAACTCCTACGAGCAGTACTTC,CAWGFNSYEQYF
NA,once,TRBV24-1,16,TRBJ2-5,TGTGCCACCAGTGATTTAGGGACCCCCGCGGGTGGGACCCAGTACTTC,CATSDLGTPAGGTQYF
NA,once,TRBV19,14,TRBJ2-7,TGTGCCAGTAGTACCCCGGGGGATTGGAACGAGCAGTACTTC,CASSTPGDWNEQYF
TRBD2,NA,TRBV10-3,13,TRBJ2-7,TGTGCCATCAGGTTTAGTAGCGGGTACGAGCAGTACTTC,CAIRFSSGYEQYF
NA,NA,TRBV28,11,TRBJ1-3,TGTGCCAGCAGGGGGCGCGACACCATATATTTT,CASRGRDTIYF
TRBD2,NA,TRBV6-5,15,TRBJ2-3,TGTGCCAGCAGCCGCAGCGGGGCCAGCACAGATACGCAGTATTTT,CASSRSGASTDTQYF
TRBD2,NA,TRBV5-4,15,TRBJ2-1,TGTGCCAGCAGCTCGACCGGGACTAGCGGTAATGAGCAGTTCTTC,CASSSTGTSGNEQFF
TRBD1,NA,TRBV6-1,15,TRBJ1-5,TGTGCCAGCAGTGAAAATTTAGGGACAGGGAGGCCCCAGCATTTT,CASSENLGTGRPQHF
NA,NA,TRBV5-1,13,TRBJ1-2,TGCGCCAGCAGCTTTGGCGGTAACTATGGCTACACCTTC,CASSFGGNYGYTF
TRBD1,NA,TRBV28,16,TRBJ2-7,TGTGCCAGCAGTTTATGGACAGGACAGGGGGCGCGCGAGCAGTACTTC,CASSLWTGQGAREQYF
NA,NA,TRBV9,12,TRBJ2-7,TGTGCCAGCAGCGTAGAGTGGGGCGAGCAGTACTTC,CASSVEWGEQYF
TRBD1,NA,TRBV13,12,TRBJ1-2,TGTGCCAGCAGCTTTCCCAGGGGGGGCTACACCTTC,CASSFPRGGYTF